One and the same sample provided the 20 T cell receptor beta chains below, sequenced in a study of blood T cell repertoires in COVID-19. Measured with immunoSEQ multiplex PCR; TCRdb has only the in-frame clones, and not every one. Of 300,000 to 500,000 clones listed, roughly 88% are singletons. The specimen was PBMCs or T cells enriched from blood (not recorded which). The receptors stem from a woman in her 30s with acute COVID-19.

The V gene is TRBV7-9, the J gene TRBJ1-5; TRBD1 agrees at 8 bases. The CDR3 covers 14 residues. V shed 5 bases and J 3 bases; nucleotides not matched to a gene: 3. CDR1 and CDR2 (germline): SEHNR, FQNEAQ (reference sequence). CDR3: CASSRQGINQPQHF. The CDR3, as DNA: TGTGCCAGCAGCCGACAGGGGATCAATCAGCCCCAGCATTTT.

This rearrangement joins TRBV6-5 to TRBJ2-3, with TRBD2 as a possible D gene (5 bases). The CDR3 covers 11 residues. The ends were cut back, 6 bases at V and 4 bases at J, with 5 bases in the middle. Germline V gives CDR1 MNHEY, CDR2 SVGAGI. Here the CDR3 reads CASRLADTQYF. The CDR3 DNA reads TGTGCCAGCAGACTAGCAGATACGCAGTATTTT.

This chain uses TRBV7-2 with TRBJ1-1, with D unresolved. The CDR3 covers 14 residues. Germline assignment: CDR1 SGHTA and CDR2 FQGNSA. The V end lost 5 bases, the J end lost 2 bases, and 12 bases lay between the germline ends. The CDR3 reads CASSPHQINTEAFF. CDR3 in DNA: TGTGCCAGCAGCCCCCATCAGATCAACACTGAAGCTTTCTTT.

The chain combines TRBV5-1 with TRBJ2-7; possible D gene TRBD1, 5 bases. Trimming stripped 4 bases from V and 6 bases from J, with 17 bases between. The CDR3 runs 14 residues. Germline CDR1 SGHRS, CDR2 YFSETQ. Written as DNA, the CDR3 is TGCGCCAGCAGCACCGCCTCAGGGTCGTCCGAGCAGTACTTC. It codes for CASSTASGSSEQYF.

J is TRBJ2-7 and V is TRBV10-3; TRBD1 might be the D (6 bases). Looked up from germline, CDR1 is ENHRY and CDR2 is SYGVKD. This CDR3 contains 13 residues. V was trimmed by 4 bases and J by 0 bases, leaving 7 bases between them. CDR3 in DNA: TGTGCCATCAGTGGGACAGTCTCCTACGAGCAGTACTTC. It yields the protein CAISGTVSYEQYF.

V and J are TRBV6-5 and TRBJ1-6; D may be TRBD1 (6 bases). The CDR3 consists of 13 residues. V lost 4 bases and J 8 bases, leaving 9 bases between the germline ends. CDR1 MNHEY and CDR2 SVGAGI come from the germline V gene. Here the CDR3 DNA reads TGTGCCAGCAGTTGGGGGCCGGATTCACCCCTCCACTTT. Protein product: CASSWGPDSPLHF.

The rearrangement links TRBV3-1 (or the pseudogene TRBV3-2) to TRBJ2-3; 10 bases align to TRBD2. This CDR3 spans 14 amino acids. Per germline, CDR1 LGHDT and CDR2 YNNKEL (reference sequence). The junction had 4 bases not matched to a gene; V was cut back by 2 bases and J by 8 bases. Written as DNA, the CDR3 is TGTGCCAGCAGCCAACAAGCGGGGGGGGGTACGCAGTATTTT. It translates to CASSQQAGGGTQYF.

This clone was seen a few times. CDR3 DNA: TGTGCCAGCAGCTTGAGACAGGGAGGCGAAAAACTGTTTTTT. It codes for CASSLRQGGEKLFF. The chain uses TRBV5-5 and TRBJ1-4, with 7 bases matching TRBD1. The length of the CDR3 is 14 residues. V shed 1 base and J 8 bases; nucleotides not matched to a gene: 5. CDR1 SGHKS and CDR2 YYEKEE come from the germline V gene (reference sequence). Complete variable domain (other parts from reference TRBV5-5 and TRBJ1-4): DAGVTQSPTHLIKTRGQQVTLRCSPISGHKSVSWYQQVLGQGPQFIFQYYEKEERGRGNFPDRFSARQFPNYSSELNVNALLLGDSALYLCASSLRQGGEKLFFGSGTQLSVL.

The chain carries TRBV7-6 and TRBJ2-1; the match to TRBD2 covers 8 bases. The V and J ends lost 5 bases and 2 bases, in that order; junction bases with no gene match: 8. There are 16 residues in the CDR3. CDR1 SGHVS and CDR2 FNYEAQ come from the germline V gene. The CDR3 bases are TGTGCCAGCAGCCCCCACCCTAGCGGGCCCTACAATGAGCAGTTCTTC. The encoded protein is CASSPHPSGPYNEQFF.

This clone was observed a single time. This chain links TRBV5-1 with TRBJ2-3; D not certain. Germline CDR1 is SGHRS and CDR2 is YFSETQ. The CDR3 sequence is 18 residues long. V lost 0 bases and J 0 bases, leaving 17 bases between the germline ends. CDR3 sequence: CASSLVSGFSSSTDTQYF. The CDR3 nucleotides read TGCGCCAGCAGCTTGGTGTCAGGTTTCTCCTCTAGCACAGATACGCAGTATTTT.

For the CDR3, the DNA is TGTGCCAGCAGCTTACAGGGTGAGGTGTACGAGCAGTACTTC. It is translated as CASSLQGEVYEQYF. The genes are TRBV7-9 and TRBJ2-7, with D tentatively TRBD1 (5 bases). Germline CDR1 and CDR2: SEHNR and FQNEAQ (reference sequence). Trimming removed 2 bases from V and 4 bases from J, with 12 bases in between. This CDR3 is built from 14 residues.

This clone was observed once. The chain recombines TRBV7-9 with TRBJ1-2; D may be TRBD1 (6 bases). V lost 5 bases, J lost 2 bases, and 12 bases lay in between. The CDR3 runs 14 residues. Looked up from germline, CDR1 is SEHNR and CDR2 is FQNEAQ (reference sequence). Written as DNA, the CDR3 is TGTGCCAGCAGCATGCAGGGGTTCAACTATGGCTACACCTTC. It encodes CASSMQGFNYGYTF.

The chain carries TRBV7-2 and TRBJ1-3; tentative D call: TRBD1 (5 bases). V was clipped by 2 bases and J by 4 bases, with 12 bases between them. CDR3 length equals 15 residues. CDR1 SGHTA and CDR2 FQGNSA come from the germline V gene. CDR3 region: CASSLFPGWGNTIYF. CDR3 in DNA: TGTGCCAGCAGCTTATTCCCAGGGTGGGGAAACACCATATATTTT.

This clone was seen a single time. The chain is built from TRBV7-6 and TRBJ2-7, with TRBD1 identical over 11 bases. This CDR3 has 15 amino acids. With 5 bases clipped from V and 3 bases from J, the junction kept 6 bases outside the gene matches. CDR1 SGHVS and CDR2 FNYEAQ come from the germline V gene. CDR3 amino acids: CASSLMGQGGYEQYF. CDR3 coding DNA: TGTGCCAGCAGCCTCATGGGACAGGGGGGCTACGAGCAGTACTTC. The full variable domain, in which reference TRBV7-6 and TRBJ2-7 provide the parts outside the CDR3, is GAGVSQSPRYKVTKRGQDVALRCDPISGHVSLYWYRQALGQGPEFLTYFNYEAQQDKSGLPNDRFSAERPEGSISTLTIQRTEQRDSAMYRCASSLMGQGGYEQYFGPGTRLTVT.

This rearrangement joins TRBV9 to TRBJ2-5; 7 positions match TRBD1. The CDR3 consists of 15 residues. CDR1 is SGDLS, CDR2 YYNGEE, per germline. V was clipped by 5 bases and J by 4 bases; unmatched bases: 11. The CDR3 region is CASSLTGYYPETQYF. CDR3 DNA: TGTGCCAGCAGTTTGACAGGGTATTATCCAGAGACCCAGTACTTC.

This chain uses TRBV9 with TRBJ2-7; D is unresolved. Looked up from germline, CDR1 is SGDLS and CDR2 is YYNGEE. V lost 7 bases and J lost 0, with 11 bases in between. This CDR3 spans 13 amino acids. The CDR3 here is CASSPSSSYEQYF. DNA for the CDR3: TGTGCCAGCTCCCCTTCCAGCTCCTACGAGCAGTACTTC.

The rearrangement uses TRBV15 and TRBJ2-4; D might be TRBD2 (5 bases). V was trimmed by 3 bases and J by 0 bases, leaving 12 bases between them. The CDR3 runs to 16 residues. CDR1 is LNHNV and CDR2 is YYDKDF in the germline V gene (reference sequence). For the CDR3, the DNA is TGTGCCACCAGCAGTGACTACTCACTAGCCAAAAACATTCAGTACTTC. It translates to CATSSDYSLAKNIQYF.

The chain uses TRBV6-1 and TRBJ2-1; 11 bases fit TRBD2. V lost 0 bases and J lost 4; bases outside the gene matches: 5. The length of the CDR3 is 17 residues. Germline V gene data show CDR1 as MNHNS and CDR2 as SASEGT. CDR3 sequence (DNA): TGTGCCAGCAGTGAAGCGCTGGGGACTAGCGGATACAATGAGCAGTTCTTC. Translated, it gives CASSEALGTSGYNEQFF.

This chain joins TRBV11-2 and TRBJ2-2; 7 bases align to TRBD2. In germline, CDR1 is SGHAT, CDR2 FQNNGV. V lost 2 bases, J lost 1 base, and 4 bases stayed unmatched. The CDR3 totals 16 residues. The CDR3 DNA reads TGTGCCAGCAGCTTATTCGGCGGGGGGAACACCGGGGAGCTGTTTTTT. Its translation: CASSLFGGGNTGELFF. The whole variable domain, remainder taken from reference TRBV11-2 and TRBJ2-2, is EAGVAQSPRYKIIEKRQSVAFWCNPISGHATLYWYQQILGQGPKLLIQFQNNGVVDDSQLPKDRFSAERLKGVDSTLKIQPAKLEDSAVYLCASSLFGGGNTGELFFGEGSRLTVL.

This clone has more than one count but fewer than ten. The chain has TRBV30 and TRBJ1-6, with D possibly TRBD1 on 5 matching bases. The CDR3 consists of 15 residues. Trimming removed 4 bases from V and 4 bases from J, with 14 bases in between. Germline V CDR1 and CDR2: GTSNPN, SVGIG (reference sequence). The CDR3 DNA follows: TGTGCCTGGAATCCAGGGCCTCTTTATAATTCACCCCTCCACTTT. It specifies CAWNPGPLYNSPLHF.